Following are 23 T cell receptor beta chains from one sample sequenced in a study of control samples from healthy donors and cancer patients (dated by TCRdb to about 2020). Receptor amplification or capture employed the immunoSEQ multiplex PCR assay. The immuneACCESS repertoire file appears here via TCRdb, limited to in-frame rearrangements. These files lack a portion of the clones; in checked studies, under half of the deficit traces to unresolved V genes, and the cause of the others is not known. Within this sample are 95,000 to 100,000 clones, with 85% to 90% of them counted one time only. The ten largest account for 7.8% of the sample. The sequenced sample consisted of blood. Source of these receptors: a man aged 30-40 years in good health.

The chain couples TRBV24-1 to TRBJ1-5; 7 bases are shared with TRBD1. Germline CDR1 reads KGHDR; CDR2 reads SFDVKD. J gave up 7 bases and V 4 bases, and 9 bases lay outside the gene matches. This CDR3 is built from 15 residues. CDR3 sequence (DNA): TGTGCCACCAGTGACCCCGCCGACAGGGCACAGCCCCAGCATTTT. This codes for CATSDPADRAQPQHF.

There are a few counts of this clone. This chain connects TRBV5-1 to TRBJ1-2, with 10 bases aligning to TRBD1. Germline CDR1 is SGHRS and CDR2 is YFSETQ. The trim removed 4 bases at V and 8 bases at J, leaving 8 bases unmatched. This CDR3 has 14 amino acids. This CDR3 reads CASSPRGTGVGYTF. CDR3 DNA sequence: TGCGCCAGCAGCCCCAGAGGGACAGGGGTCGGCTACACCTTC.

The V gene is TRBV18, the J gene TRBJ1-5; TRBD1 matches at 10 bases. The CDR3 length is 14 residues. Germline V gene data show CDR1 as KGHSH and CDR2 as LQKENI. Losses at the gene ends were 3 bases for V and 4 bases for J; bases not matched to a gene: 0. The DNA of the CDR3 is TGTGCCAGCTCACCGGGACAGGGGAATCAGCCCCAGCATTTT. Translation: CASSPGQGNQPQHF.

The V and J genes are TRBV11-3 and TRBJ2-3; 7 bases match TRBD2. Germline loops: CDR1 SGHNT, CDR2 YENEEA. J was trimmed by 6 bases and V by 5 bases; bases with no gene match: 8. The CDR3 loop spans 14 amino acids. CDR3 protein: CASSPMAGVDTQYF. DNA of the CDR3: TGTGCCAGCAGCCCCATGGCGGGGGTGGATACGCAGTATTTT.

V gene TRBV11-3 combines with J gene TRBJ2-2, with TRBD1 as a possible D gene (6 bases). This CDR3 spans 13 amino acids. With 2 bases removed from V and 6 bases from J, the gap between germline ends came to 7 bases. CDR1 and CDR2 (germline): SGHNT, YENEEA. Here the CDR3 reads CASSLQGSGELFF. In DNA form, the CDR3 reads TGTGCCAGCAGCTTACAGGGGTCCGGGGAGCTGTTTTTT.

The genes are TRBV19 and TRBJ2-2, with D tentatively TRBD2 (5 bases). The length of the CDR3 is 13 residues. Trimming stripped 5 bases from V and 4 bases from J, with 8 bases between. Per the germline V gene, CDR1 is LNHDA and CDR2 is SQIVND (reference sequence). The CDR3 DNA reads as TGTGCCAGTAGTCCGAGCGGCACCGGGGAGCTGTTTTTT. Translating gives CASSPSGTGELFF.

J is TRBJ2-5 and V is TRBV4-1; 8 positions agree with TRBD1. Germline-derived CDR1 and CDR2 are MGHRA and YSYEKL. The ends lost 0 bases at V and 3 bases at J; junction bases unmatched: 9. The CDR3 extends over 17 amino acids. The CDR3 DNA reads TGCGCCAGCAGCCAAGATGGGACAGGCGCCCTTAAAGAGACCCAGTACTTC. The encoded protein is CASSQDGTGALKETQYF.

The chain couples TRBV7-2 to TRBJ2-3; TRBD1 matches 8 bases. The germline CDR1 and CDR2 sequences are SGHTA and FQGNSA. The CDR3 is 19 residues long. V trimming: 5 bases; J trimming: 3 bases; junction bases outside the gene matches: 19. The CDR3 sequence is CASSHWRKKTGEKTDTQYF. CDR3 bases: TGTGCCAGCAGCCACTGGAGGAAGAAGACAGGGGAAAAGACAGATACGCAGTATTTT.

A few counts support this clone. The genes are TRBV10-1 and TRBJ2-5; 8 bases align to TRBD2. CDR3 length: 17 residues. Trimming took 4 bases from V and 3 from J; bases not matched to a gene: 13. CDR1 is WNHNN, CDR2 SYGVQD, per germline (reference sequence). The CDR3 DNA reads TGCGCCAGCAGTGGCCCAGCGGGGGACGCTGATAAAGAGACCCAGTACTTC. Its translation is CASSGPAGDADKETQYF.

The genes are TRBV24-1 and TRBJ1-2; tentatively, D is TRBD1 (5 bases). Germline V gene data show CDR1 as KGHDR and CDR2 as SFDVKD. Between the trimmed V and J ends, which lost 4 bases and 4 bases, there was a span of 27 bases. The CDR3 spans 19 residues. CDR3 in amino acids: CATSDSWEALGDPTYGYTF. CDR3 bases: TGTGCCACCAGTGACTCTTGGGAGGCACTAGGGGATCCTACCTATGGCTACACCTTC.

The rearrangement joins TRBV5-1 to TRBJ2-7; D uncertain. Germline assignment: CDR1 SGHRS and CDR2 YFSETQ. The CDR3 sequence is 11 residues long. Trimming shortened V by 4 bases and J by 1 base, and 3 bases separated the two germline ends. As DNA, the CDR3 is TGCGCCAGCAGCATTTCCTACGAGCAGTACTTC. It codes for CASSISYEQYF. Filled out from reference TRBV5-1 and TRBJ2-7, the complete variable domain reads KAGVTQTPRYLIKTRGQQVTLSCSPISGHRSVSWYQQTPGQGLQFLFEYFSETQRNKGNFPGRFSGRQFSNSRSEMNVSTLELGDSALYLCASSISYEQYFGPGTRLTVT.

The chain recombines TRBV7-9 with TRBJ2-1, with 9 positions matching TRBD2. This CDR3 has 19 residues. J lost 1 base, V lost 1 base, and 11 bases had no gene match. Germline V gene sequence: CDR1 SEHNR, CDR2 FQNEAQ (reference sequence). The CDR3: CASSLEGLAPPRSYNEQFF. CDR3 nucleotides: TGTGCCAGCAGCTTAGAGGGACTAGCTCCTCCTAGGTCCTACAATGAGCAGTTCTTC.

There are a few counts of this clone. This CDR3 is CASSVAAGNSPLHF. Here the CDR3 DNA reads TGTGCCAGCAGCGTAGCAGCAGGCAATTCACCCCTCCACTTT. The genes are TRBV9 and TRBJ1-6; D remains ambiguous. This CDR3 region has 14 residues. V gave up 0 bases and J gave up 7 bases, with 8 bases separating them. Germline V CDR1 and CDR2: SGDLS, YYNGEE. The complete variable domain, with remaining parts taken from reference TRBV9 and TRBJ1-6, reads DSGVTQTPKHLITATGQRVTLRCSPRSGDLSVYWYQQSLDQGLQFLIQYYNGEERAKGNILERFSAQQFPDLHSELNLSSLELGDSALYFCASSVAAGNSPLHFGNGTRLTVT.

The chain carries TRBV7-7 and TRBJ2-5; TRBD1 is a possible D gene (6 bases). Germline assignment: CDR1 SSHAT and CDR2 FNYEAQ (reference sequence). This CDR3 contains 15 residues. The V gene lost 1 base and the J gene lost 5 bases, with 14 bases spanning the gap. The CDR3 is CASSLGQGIYETQYF. The DNA of the CDR3 is TGTGCCAGCAGCTTAGGTCAGGGGATCTATGAGACCCAGTACTTC.

The chain combines TRBV19 with TRBJ1-1, with D possibly matching TRBD1 (6 bases). V was clipped by 3 bases and J by 5 bases, with 10 bases between them. Per the germline V gene, CDR1 is LNHDA and CDR2 is SQIVND (reference sequence). This CDR3 is built from 13 residues. The CDR3 nucleotides are TGTGCCAGTAGTATGACCAGGGGTACTGAAGCTTTCTTT. It translates to CASSMTRGTEAFF.

J is TRBJ1-1 and V is TRBV5-4, with TRBD1 matching 10 bases. The germline V gene encodes CDR1 SGHNT and CDR2 YYREEE (reference sequence). After removal of 4 bases from V and 5 bases from J, the junction contained 5 bases not matched to a gene. The CDR3 consists of 14 residues. The CDR3 DNA sequence: TGTGCCAGCAGCATAGACAGGGGGCGAACTGAAGCTTTCTTT. Translating it yields CASSIDRGRTEAFF.

The V call is TRBV7-8, the J call TRBJ1-1, with TRBD1 identical over 8 bases. This CDR3 region has 15 residues. Per the germline V gene, CDR1 is SGHVS and CDR2 is FQNEAQ. V gave up 5 bases and J gave up 0 bases; unmatched junction bases: 5. CDR3 DNA sequence: TGTGCCAGCAGCCCGCGGACAGGGTTGAACACTGAAGCTTTCTTT. Its translation is CASSPRTGLNTEAFF.

The chain recombines TRBV7-8 with TRBJ2-7; no clear D gene. Trimming took off 4 bases at V and 4 bases at J, with 5 bases between the two ends. Germline V gene sequence: CDR1 SGHVS, CDR2 FQNEAQ. The CDR3 consists of 11 residues. CDR3: CASSSKYEQYF. The CDR3 DNA reads TGTGCCAGCAGCTCGAAGTACGAGCAGTACTTC.

The chain combines TRBV12-5 with TRBJ1-5, with D hard to call. The CDR3 loop spans 14 amino acids. CDR1 is LGHNT and CDR2 is FRNRAP in the germline V gene. Trimming pared 0 bases from V and 2 bases from J, leaving 5 bases between. The CDR3 sequence: CASGLVWGNQPQHF. Written as DNA, the CDR3 is TGTGCTAGTGGTTTGGTATGGGGCAATCAGCCCCAGCATTTT.

V usage is TRBV6-5 and J usage is TRBJ1-6; D is possibly TRBD1 (5 bases). The germline gives CDR1 MNHEY, CDR2 SVGAGI. The CDR3 totals 15 residues. V dropped 6 bases and J dropped 0 bases, with 9 bases sitting between them. The CDR3 region is CASREGSSYNSPLHF. The CDR3 DNA reads TGTGCCAGCAGGGAGGGGAGCTCCTATAATTCACCCCTCCACTTT.

The CDR3 sequence is CASSFYGGELFF. In DNA, the CDR3 is TGTGCCAGCAGTTTTTACGGCGGGGAGCTGTTTTTT. The chain links TRBV12-3 or TRBV12-4 to TRBJ2-2; D not resolved. V lost 3 bases, J lost 7 bases, and 6 bases lay in between. The CDR3 extends over 12 amino acids.

The chain employs TRBV7-2 and TRBJ1-2, with D hard to call. CDR1 and CDR2 (germline): SGHTA, FQGNSA. V was cut by 1 base and J by 4 bases, with 10 bases left in between. The CDR3 spans 14 residues. The CDR3 sequence: CASSLGAPRYGYTF. The DNA for the CDR3 is TGTGCCAGCAGCTTAGGCGCGCCTCGCTATGGCTACACCTTC. The variable domain in full, completed from reference TRBV7-2 and TRBJ1-2, reads GAGVSQSPSNKVTEKGKDVELRCDPISGHTALYWYRQSLGQGLEFLIYFQGNSAPDKSGLPSDRFSAERTGGSVSTLTIQRTQQEDSAVYLCASSLGAPRYGYTFGSGTRLTVV.

This chain uses TRBV3-1 (or the pseudogene TRBV3-2) with TRBJ1-2; 9 bases fit TRBD1. This CDR3 is 16 amino acids long. Unmatched junction bases numbered 14, after V lost 4 bases and J lost 8 bases. CDR1 and CDR2 (germline): LGHDT, YNNKEL (reference sequence). CDR3 DNA sequence: TGTGCCAGCAGCCTCATGGAAAGGACAGGGGAAGTCGGCTACACCTTC. It is translated as CASSLMERTGEVGYTF.